The clone carrying this T cell receptor (beta chain) occurred a few times. Patients of the Seattle cohort, enrolled during active infection, were followed longitudinally. This entry comes from a study of blood T cell repertoires in COVID-19. Turning to the study itself: T cells, B-cell-depleted T cells, or PBMCs supplied cDNA or gDNA.

The CDR3 has 13 residues. V lost 2 bases, J lost 3 bases, and 10 bases lay in between. Germline V gives CDR1 GTSNPN, CDR2 SVGIG (reference sequence). In the original workflow: Amplification from reference gene primers served as the basis for estimated nucleated cell counts. The protocol was immunoSEQ multiplex PCR, while the TCRdb copy is restricted to in-frame clones and leaves out a portion. V, J and clone size reflect that table, while D and trimming were determined from the DNA. The profile shows about 160,000 clones, approximately 87% of them singletons. The V and J genes are TRBV30 and TRBJ1-1, with D possibly being TRBD1 (5 bases). Sequenced sample: peripheral blood. This clonotype originated in a woman aged 70-85 years with COVID-19, enrolled during active disease. CDR3 loop: CAWSSRADTEAFF. DNA for the CDR3: TGTGCCTGGAGTTCCAGGGCGGACACTGAAGCTTTCTTT.